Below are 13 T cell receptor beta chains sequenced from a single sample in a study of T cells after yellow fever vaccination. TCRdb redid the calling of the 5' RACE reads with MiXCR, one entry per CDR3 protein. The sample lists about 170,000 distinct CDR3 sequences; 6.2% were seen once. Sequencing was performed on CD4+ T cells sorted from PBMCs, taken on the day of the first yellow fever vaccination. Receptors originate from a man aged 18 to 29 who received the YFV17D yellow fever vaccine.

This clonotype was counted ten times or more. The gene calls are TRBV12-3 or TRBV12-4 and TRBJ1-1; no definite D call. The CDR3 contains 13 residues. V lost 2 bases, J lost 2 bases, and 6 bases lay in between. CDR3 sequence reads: CASSLNSNTEAFF. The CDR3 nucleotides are TGTGCCAGCAGTTTAAACAGCAACACTGAAGCTTTCTTT.

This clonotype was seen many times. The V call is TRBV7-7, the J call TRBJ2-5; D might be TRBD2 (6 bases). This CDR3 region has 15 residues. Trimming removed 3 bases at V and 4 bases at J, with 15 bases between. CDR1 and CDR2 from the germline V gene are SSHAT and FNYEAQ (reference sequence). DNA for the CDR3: TGTGCCAGCAGCTTGAATCTCGAGCGGGCAGAGACCCAGTACTTC. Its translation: CASSLNLERAETQYF.

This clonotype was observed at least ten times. CDR3 coding DNA: TGTGCCAGCAGTTCCTCCGGGACAGGGAACTACGAGCAGTACTTC. It specifies CASSSSGTGNYEQYF. The chain has TRBV12-3 or TRBV12-4 and TRBJ2-7; 9 nucleotides align to TRBD1. This CDR3 region has 15 residues. With V trimmed by 4 bases and J by 3 bases, 7 bases remained unmatched.

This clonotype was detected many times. CDR3 protein: CSAVDRSIAPYNEQFF. The CDR3 coding sequence is TGCAGTGCTGTAGATCGTAGCATCGCCCCCTACAATGAGCAGTTCTTC. The V and J genes are TRBV20-1 and TRBJ2-1; no firm D call. The ends were cut back, 5 bases at V and 2 bases at J, with 19 bases in the middle. This CDR3 is 16 amino acids long. Per germline, CDR1 DFQATT and CDR2 SNEGSKA (reference sequence).

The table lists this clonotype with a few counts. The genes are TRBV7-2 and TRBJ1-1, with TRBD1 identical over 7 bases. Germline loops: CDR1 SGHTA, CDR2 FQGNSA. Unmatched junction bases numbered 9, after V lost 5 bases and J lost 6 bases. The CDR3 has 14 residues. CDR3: CASSPLDRAAEAFF. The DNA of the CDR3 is TGTGCCAGCAGCCCCTTAGACAGGGCTGCTGAAGCTTTCTTT.

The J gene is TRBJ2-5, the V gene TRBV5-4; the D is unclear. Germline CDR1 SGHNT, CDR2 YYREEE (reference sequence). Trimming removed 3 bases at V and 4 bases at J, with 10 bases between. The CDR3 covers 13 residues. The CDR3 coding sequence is TGTGCCAGCAGCTATGGGGTCCCAGAGACCCAGTACTTC. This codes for CASSYGVPETQYF.

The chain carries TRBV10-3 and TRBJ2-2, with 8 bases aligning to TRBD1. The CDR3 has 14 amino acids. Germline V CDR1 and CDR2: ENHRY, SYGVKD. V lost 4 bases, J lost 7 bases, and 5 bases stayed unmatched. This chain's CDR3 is CAISVTGDGGELFF. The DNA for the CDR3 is TGTGCCATCAGTGTGACAGGGGATGGCGGGGAGCTGTTTTTT.

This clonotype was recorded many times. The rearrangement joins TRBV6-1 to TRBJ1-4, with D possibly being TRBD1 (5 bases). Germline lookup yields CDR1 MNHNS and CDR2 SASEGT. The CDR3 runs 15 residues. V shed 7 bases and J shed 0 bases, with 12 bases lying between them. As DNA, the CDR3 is TGTGCCAGCATTCCGGGGCACACAACTAATGAAAAACTGTTTTTT. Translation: CASIPGHTTNEKLFF.

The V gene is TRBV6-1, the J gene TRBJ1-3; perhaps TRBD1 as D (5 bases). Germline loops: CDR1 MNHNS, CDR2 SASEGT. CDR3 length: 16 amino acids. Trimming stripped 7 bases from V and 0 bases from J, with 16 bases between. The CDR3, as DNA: TGTGCCAGCAAGAGCCGTAAGGGGAGCTCTGGAAACACCATATATTTT. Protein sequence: CASKSRKGSSGNTIYF.

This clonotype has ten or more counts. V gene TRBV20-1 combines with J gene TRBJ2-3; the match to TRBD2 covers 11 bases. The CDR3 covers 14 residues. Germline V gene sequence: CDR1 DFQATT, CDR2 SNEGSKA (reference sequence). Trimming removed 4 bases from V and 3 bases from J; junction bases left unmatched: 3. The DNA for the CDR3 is TGCAGTGCTACATTAGCGGGGGGGACAGATACGCAGTATTTT. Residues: CSATLAGGTDTQYF.

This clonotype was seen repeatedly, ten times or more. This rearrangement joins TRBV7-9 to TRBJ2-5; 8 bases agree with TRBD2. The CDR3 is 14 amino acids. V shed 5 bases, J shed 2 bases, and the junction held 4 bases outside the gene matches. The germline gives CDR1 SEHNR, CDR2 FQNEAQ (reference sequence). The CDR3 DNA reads TGTGCCAGCAGCCCGGGGGGGGCGCAAGAGACCCAGTACTTC. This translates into CASSPGGAQETQYF.

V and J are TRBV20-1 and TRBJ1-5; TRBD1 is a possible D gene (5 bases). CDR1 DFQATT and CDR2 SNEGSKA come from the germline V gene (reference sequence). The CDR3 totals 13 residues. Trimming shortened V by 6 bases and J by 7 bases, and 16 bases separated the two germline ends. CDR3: CSAHFGGDQPQHF. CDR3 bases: TGCAGTGCCCACTTCGGGGGGGACCAGCCCCAGCATTTT.

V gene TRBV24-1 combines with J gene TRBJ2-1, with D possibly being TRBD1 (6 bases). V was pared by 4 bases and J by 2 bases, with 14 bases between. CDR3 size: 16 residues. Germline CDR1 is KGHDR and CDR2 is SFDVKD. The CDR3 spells CATSDAGVGPYNEQFF. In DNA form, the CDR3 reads TGTGCCACCAGTGACGCAGGGGTCGGGCCCTACAATGAGCAGTTCTTC.